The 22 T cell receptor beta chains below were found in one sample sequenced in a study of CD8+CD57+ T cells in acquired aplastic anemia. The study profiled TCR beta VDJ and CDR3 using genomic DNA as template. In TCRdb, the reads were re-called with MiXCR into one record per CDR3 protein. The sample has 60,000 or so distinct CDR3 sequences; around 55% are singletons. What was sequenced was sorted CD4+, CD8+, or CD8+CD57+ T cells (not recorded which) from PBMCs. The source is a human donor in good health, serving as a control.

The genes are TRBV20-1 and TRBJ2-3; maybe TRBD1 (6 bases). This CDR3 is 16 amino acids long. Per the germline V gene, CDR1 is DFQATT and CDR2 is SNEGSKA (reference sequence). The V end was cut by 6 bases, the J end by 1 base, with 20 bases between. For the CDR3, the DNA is TGCAGTGCCAGCAGACCAAACAGGGTCCGCACAGATACGCAGTATTTT. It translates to CSASRPNRVRTDTQYF.

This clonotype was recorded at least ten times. DNA for the CDR3: TGCAGTGCTGAGCCAGGACTAGCGGGAGGGATAACTCAAGAGACCCAGTACTTC. It is translated as CSAEPGLAGGITQETQYF. V gene TRBV20-1 combines with J gene TRBJ2-5, with 15 bases that match TRBD2. In germline, CDR1 is DFQATT, CDR2 SNEGSKA (reference sequence). Trimming removed 5 bases from V and 2 bases from J; junction bases left unmatched: 12. The CDR3 spans 18 residues.

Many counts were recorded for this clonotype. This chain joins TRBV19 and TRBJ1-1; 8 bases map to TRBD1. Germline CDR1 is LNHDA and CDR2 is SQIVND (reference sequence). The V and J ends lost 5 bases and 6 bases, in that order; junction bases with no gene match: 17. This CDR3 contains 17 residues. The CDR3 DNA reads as TGTGCCAGTAGTTTTGAGGGACAGGTGGGCAAGGGCGCTGAAGCTTTCTTT. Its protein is CASSFEGQVGKGAEAFF.

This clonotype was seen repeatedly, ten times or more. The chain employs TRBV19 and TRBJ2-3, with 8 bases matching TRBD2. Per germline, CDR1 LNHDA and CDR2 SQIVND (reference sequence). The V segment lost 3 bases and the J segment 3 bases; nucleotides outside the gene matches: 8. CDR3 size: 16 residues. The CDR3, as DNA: TGTGCCAGTAGTATTCTTAGCGGGAAGTTTACAGATACGCAGTATTTT. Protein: CASSILSGKFTDTQYF. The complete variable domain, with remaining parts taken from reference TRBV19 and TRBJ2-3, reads DGGITQSPKYLFRKEGQNVTLSCEQNLNHDAMYWYRQDPGQGLRLIYYSQIVNDFQKGDIAEGYSVSREKKESFPLTVTSAQKNPTAFYLCASSILSGKFTDTQYFGPGTRLTVL.

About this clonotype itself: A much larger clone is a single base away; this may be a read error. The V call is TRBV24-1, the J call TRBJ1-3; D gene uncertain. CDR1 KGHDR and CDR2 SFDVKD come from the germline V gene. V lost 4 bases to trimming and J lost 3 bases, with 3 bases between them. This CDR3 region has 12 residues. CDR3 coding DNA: TGTGCCACCAGTGAACTTGGAAACACCATATATTTT. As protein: CATSELGNTIYF.

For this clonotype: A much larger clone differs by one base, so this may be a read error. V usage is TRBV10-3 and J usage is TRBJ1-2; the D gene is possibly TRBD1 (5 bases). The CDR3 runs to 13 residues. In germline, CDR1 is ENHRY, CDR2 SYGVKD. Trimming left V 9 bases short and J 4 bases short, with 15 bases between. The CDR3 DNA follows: TGTGCCATGGGACCGACCGGGACCTATGGCTACACCTTC. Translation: CAMGPTGTYGYTF.

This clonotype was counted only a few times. The CDR3 region has the DNA TGTGCCAGCTGCTCGCAGGGGACCTATAATTCACCCCTCCACTTT. Its translation: CASCSQGTYNSPLHF. The chain uses TRBV27 and TRBJ1-6; a possible D gene is TRBD1 (6 bases). In germline, CDR1 is MNHEY, CDR2 SMNVEV (reference sequence). V lost 8 bases and J 2 bases, leaving 13 bases between the germline ends. The CDR3 length is 15 residues.

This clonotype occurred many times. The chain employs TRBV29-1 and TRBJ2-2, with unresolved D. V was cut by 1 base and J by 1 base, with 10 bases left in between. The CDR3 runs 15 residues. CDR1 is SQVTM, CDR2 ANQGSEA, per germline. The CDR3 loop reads CSVEVAGRNTGELFF. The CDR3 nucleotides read TGCAGCGTTGAAGTAGCCGGGCGGAACACCGGGGAGCTGTTTTTT.

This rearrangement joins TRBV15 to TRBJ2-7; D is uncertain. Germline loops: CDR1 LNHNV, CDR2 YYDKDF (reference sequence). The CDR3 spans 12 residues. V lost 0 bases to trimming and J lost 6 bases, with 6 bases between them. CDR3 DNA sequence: TGTGCCACCAGCAGAGATACGGCCGAGCAGTACGTC. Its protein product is CATSRDTAEQYV.

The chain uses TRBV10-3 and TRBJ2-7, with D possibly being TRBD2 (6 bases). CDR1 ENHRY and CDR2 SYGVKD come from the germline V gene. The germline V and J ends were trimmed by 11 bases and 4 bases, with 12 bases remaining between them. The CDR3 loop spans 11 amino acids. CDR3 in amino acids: CAASGGYEQYF. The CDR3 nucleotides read TGTGCCGCCAGTGGGGGGTACGAGCAGTACTTC.

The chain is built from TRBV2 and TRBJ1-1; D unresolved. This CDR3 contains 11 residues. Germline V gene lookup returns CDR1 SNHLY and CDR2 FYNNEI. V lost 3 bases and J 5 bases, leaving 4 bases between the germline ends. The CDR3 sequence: CASSDRTEAFF. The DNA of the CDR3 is TGTGCCAGCAGTGACCGGACTGAAGCTTTCTTT. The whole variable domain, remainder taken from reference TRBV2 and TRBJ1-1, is EPEVTQTPSHQVTQMGQEVILRCVPISNHLYFYWYRQILGQKVEFLVSFYNNEISEKSEIFDDQFSVERPDGSNFTLKIRSTKLEDSAMYFCASSDRTEAFFGQGTRLTVV.

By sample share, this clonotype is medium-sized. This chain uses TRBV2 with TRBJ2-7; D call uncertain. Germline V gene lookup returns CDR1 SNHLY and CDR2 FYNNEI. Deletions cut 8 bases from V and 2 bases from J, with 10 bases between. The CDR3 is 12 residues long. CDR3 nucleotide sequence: TGTGCCAGCCGGACCTCGACCTACGAGCAGTACTTC. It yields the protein CASRTSTYEQYF. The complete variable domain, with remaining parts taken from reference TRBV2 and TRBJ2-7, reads EPEVTQTPSHQVTQMGQEVILRCVPISNHLYFYWYRQILGQKVEFLVSFYNNEISEKSEIFDDQFSVERPDGSNFTLKIRSTKLEDSAMYFCASRTSTYEQYFGPGTRLTVT.

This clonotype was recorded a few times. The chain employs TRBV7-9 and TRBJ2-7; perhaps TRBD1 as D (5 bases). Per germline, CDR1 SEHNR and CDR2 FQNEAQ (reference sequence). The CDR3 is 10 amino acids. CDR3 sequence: CSWGGYEQYF. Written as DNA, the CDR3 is TGTTCGTGGGGCGGCTACGAGCAGTACTTC. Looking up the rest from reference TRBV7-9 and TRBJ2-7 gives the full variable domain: DTGVSQNPRHKITKRGQNVTFRCDPISEHNRLYWYRQTLGQGPEFLTYFQNEAQLEKSRLLSDRFSAERPKGSFSTLEIQRTEQGDSAMYLCSWGGYEQYFGPGTRLTVT.

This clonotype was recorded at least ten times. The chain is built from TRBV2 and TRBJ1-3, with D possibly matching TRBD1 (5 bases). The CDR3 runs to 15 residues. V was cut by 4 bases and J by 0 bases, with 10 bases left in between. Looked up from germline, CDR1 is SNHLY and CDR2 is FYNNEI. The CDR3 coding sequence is TGTGCCAGCAGTGTCGGACATCTCTCTGGAAACACCATATATTTT. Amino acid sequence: CASSVGHLSGNTIYF.

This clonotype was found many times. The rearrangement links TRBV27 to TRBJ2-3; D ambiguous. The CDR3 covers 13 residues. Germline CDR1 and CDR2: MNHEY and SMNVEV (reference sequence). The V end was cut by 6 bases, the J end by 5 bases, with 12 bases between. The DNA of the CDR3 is TGTGCCAGCAGCCATGCCCCTGGAGATACGCAGTATTTT. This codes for CASSHAPGDTQYF.

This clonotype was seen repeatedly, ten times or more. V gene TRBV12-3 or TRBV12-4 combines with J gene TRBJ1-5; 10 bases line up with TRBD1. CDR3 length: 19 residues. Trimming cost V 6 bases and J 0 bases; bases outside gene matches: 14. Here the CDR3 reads CASSRRDRGRGYSNQPQHF. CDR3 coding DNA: TGTGCCAGCAGCCGCAGGGACAGGGGTCGGGGTTATAGCAATCAGCCCCAGCATTTT.

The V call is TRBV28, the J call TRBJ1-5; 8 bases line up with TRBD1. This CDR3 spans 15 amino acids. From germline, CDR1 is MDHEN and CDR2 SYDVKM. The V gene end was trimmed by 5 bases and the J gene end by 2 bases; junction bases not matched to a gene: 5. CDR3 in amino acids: CASSPTGARNQPQHF. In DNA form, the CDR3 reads TGTGCCAGCAGTCCGACAGGGGCTCGCAATCAGCCCCAGCATTTT.

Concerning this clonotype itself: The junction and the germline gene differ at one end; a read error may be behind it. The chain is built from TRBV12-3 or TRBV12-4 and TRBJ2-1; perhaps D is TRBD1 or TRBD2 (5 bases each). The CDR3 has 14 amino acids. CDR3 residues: CASSSGTAYNEQSF. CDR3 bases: TGTGCCAGCAGTTCAGGGACGGCATACAATGAGCAGTCCTTC.

In nucleotides, the CDR3 is TGTGCCAGCGGCAATCAGCCCCAGCATTTT. It encodes CASGNQPQHF. The rearrangement links TRBV2 to TRBJ1-5, with no clear D. Trimming left V 8 bases short and J 2 bases short, with 1 base between. CDR1 and CDR2 (germline): SNHLY, FYNNEI. The CDR3 extends over 10 amino acids.

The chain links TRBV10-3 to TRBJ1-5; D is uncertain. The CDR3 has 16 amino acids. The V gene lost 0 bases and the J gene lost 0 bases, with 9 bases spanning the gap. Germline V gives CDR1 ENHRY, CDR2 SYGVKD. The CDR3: CAISESNTYSNQPQHF. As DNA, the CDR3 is TGTGCCATCAGTGAGTCGAATACATATAGCAATCAGCCCCAGCATTTT.

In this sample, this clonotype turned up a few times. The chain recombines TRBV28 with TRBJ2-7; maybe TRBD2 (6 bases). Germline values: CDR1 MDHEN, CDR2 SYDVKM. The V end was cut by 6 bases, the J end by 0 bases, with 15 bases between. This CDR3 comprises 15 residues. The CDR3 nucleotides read TGTGCCAGCAGCACCTTGGGGGGAAACTCCTACGAGCAGTACTTC. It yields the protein CASSTLGGNSYEQYF.

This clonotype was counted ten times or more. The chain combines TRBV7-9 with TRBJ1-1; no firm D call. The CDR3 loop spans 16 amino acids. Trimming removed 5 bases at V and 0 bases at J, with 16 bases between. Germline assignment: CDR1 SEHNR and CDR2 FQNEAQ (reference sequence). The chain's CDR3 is CASSRELGLMNTEAFF. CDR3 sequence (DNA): TGTGCCAGCAGCCGGGAACTTGGCCTCATGAACACTGAAGCTTTCTTT. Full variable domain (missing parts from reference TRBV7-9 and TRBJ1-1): DTGVSQNPRHKITKRGQNVTFRCDPISEHNRLYWYRQTLGQGPEFLTYFQNEAQLEKSRLLSDRFSAERPKGSFSTLEIQRTEQGDSAMYLCASSRELGLMNTEAFFGQGTRLTVV.